This T cell receptor (beta chain) comes out of a study of radiotherapy plus CTLA-4 blockade in lung cancer. Study-level information: Of all patients, under 20% responded objectively and about 34% showed disease control.

This clone was seen more than once but under ten times. Its antigen remains unknown. The CDR3 has 13 amino acids. The V and J ends lost 3 bases and 4 bases, in that order; junction bases with no gene match: 0. The V gene's germline CDR1 is SGDLS and CDR2 YYNGEE. The table came from immunoSEQ multiplex PCR; TCRdb's copy has only in-frame clones and leaves some out. The profile shows fewer than 65,000 clones, about 83% of them singletons. Study results and limitations: After treatment with radiotherapy plus ipilimumab, TCR clones that came from the tumor expanded in blood.

Alongside CTLA-4 blockade with ipilimumab, patients with chemo-refractory metastatic non-small-cell lung cancer received focal radiation. The input for sequencing was peripheral blood, taken from a patient treated with radiotherapy plus ipilimumab. The V call is TRBV9, the J call TRBJ1-2; 10 bases agree with TRBD1. The sequence was collected from a human donor with non-small cell lung cancer whose response to radiotherapy plus ipilimumab could not be evaluated. CDR3 region: CASSGTGGYGYTF. Written as DNA, the CDR3 is TGTGCCAGCAGCGGGACAGGGGGCTATGGCTACACCTTC.